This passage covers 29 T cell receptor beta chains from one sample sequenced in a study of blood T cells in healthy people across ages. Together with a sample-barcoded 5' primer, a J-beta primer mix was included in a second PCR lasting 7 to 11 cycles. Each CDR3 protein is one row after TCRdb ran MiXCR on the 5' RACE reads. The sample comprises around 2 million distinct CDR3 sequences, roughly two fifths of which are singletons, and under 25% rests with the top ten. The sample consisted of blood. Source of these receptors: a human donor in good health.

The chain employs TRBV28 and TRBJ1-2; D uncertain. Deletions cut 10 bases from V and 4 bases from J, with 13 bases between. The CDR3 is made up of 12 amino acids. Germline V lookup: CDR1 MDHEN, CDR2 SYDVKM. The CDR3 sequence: CAILADLYGYTF. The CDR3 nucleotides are TGTGCCATCCTGGCCGACCTCTATGGCTACACCTTC.

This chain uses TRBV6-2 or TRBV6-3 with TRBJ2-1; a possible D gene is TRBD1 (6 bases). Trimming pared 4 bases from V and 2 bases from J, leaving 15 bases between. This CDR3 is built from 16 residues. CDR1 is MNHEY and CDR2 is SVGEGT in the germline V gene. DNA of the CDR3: TGTGCCAGCAGTTGGCTGGGTGGGGGCACCTACAATGAGCAGTTCTTC. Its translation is CASSWLGGGTYNEQFF.

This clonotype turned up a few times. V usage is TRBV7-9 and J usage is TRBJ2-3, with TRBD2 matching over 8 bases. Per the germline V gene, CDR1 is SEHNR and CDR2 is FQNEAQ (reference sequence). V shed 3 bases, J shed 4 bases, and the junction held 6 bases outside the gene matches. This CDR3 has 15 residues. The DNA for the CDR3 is TGTGCCAGCAGCTTGGAGGCTAGCGGGTCAGATACGCAGTATTTT. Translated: CASSLEASGSDTQYF.

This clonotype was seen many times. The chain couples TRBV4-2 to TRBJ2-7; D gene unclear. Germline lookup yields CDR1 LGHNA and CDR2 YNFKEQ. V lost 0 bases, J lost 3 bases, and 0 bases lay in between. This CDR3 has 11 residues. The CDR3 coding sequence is TGTGCCAGCAGCCAAGACTACGAGCAGTACTTC. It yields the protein CASSQDYEQYF.

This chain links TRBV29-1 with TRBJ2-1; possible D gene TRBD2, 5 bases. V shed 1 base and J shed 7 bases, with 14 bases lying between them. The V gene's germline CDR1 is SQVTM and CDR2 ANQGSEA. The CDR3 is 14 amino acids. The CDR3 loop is CSVEGKGAENEQFF. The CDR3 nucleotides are TGCAGCGTTGAAGGGAAGGGAGCCGAAAATGAGCAGTTCTTC.

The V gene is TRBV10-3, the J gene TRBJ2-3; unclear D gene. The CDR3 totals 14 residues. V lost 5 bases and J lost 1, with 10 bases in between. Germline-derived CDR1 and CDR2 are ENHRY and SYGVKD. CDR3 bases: TGTGCCATCAGTAACAGAGTAGGCACAGATACGCAGTATTTT. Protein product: CAISNRVGTDTQYF.

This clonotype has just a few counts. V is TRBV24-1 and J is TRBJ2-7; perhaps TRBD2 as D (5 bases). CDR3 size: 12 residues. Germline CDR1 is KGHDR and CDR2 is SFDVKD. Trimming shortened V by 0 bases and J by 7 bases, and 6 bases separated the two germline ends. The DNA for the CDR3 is TGTGCCACCAGTGATTTGTCGGGAGAGCAGTACTTC. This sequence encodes CATSDLSGEQYF.

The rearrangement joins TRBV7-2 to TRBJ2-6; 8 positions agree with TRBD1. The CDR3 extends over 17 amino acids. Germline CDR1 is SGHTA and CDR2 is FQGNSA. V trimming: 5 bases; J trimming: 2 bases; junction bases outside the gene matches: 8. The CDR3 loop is CASSPTGVGAGANVLTF. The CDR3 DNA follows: TGTGCCAGCAGCCCGACAGGGGTGGGAGCTGGGGCCAACGTCCTGACTTTC.

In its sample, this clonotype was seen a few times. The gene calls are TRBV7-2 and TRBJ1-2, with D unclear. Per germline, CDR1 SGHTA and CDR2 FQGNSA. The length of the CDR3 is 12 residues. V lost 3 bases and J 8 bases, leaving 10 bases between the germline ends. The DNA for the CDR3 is TGTGCCAGCAGCTTTAGTCGGTACGGCTACACCTTC. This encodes CASSFSRYGYTF.

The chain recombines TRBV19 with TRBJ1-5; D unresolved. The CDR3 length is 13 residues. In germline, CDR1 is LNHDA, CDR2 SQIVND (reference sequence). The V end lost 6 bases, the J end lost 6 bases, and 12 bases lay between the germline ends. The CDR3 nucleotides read TGTGCCAGTAGCCCCACCACCGGTCAGCCCCAGCATTTT. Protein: CASSPTTGQPQHF.

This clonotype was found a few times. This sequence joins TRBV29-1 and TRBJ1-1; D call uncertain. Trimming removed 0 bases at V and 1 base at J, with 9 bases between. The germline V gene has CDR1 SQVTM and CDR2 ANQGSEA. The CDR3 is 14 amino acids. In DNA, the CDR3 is TGCAGCGTTGAAGATAGAGGAAAGAACACTGAAGCTTTCTTT. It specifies CSVEDRGKNTEAFF.

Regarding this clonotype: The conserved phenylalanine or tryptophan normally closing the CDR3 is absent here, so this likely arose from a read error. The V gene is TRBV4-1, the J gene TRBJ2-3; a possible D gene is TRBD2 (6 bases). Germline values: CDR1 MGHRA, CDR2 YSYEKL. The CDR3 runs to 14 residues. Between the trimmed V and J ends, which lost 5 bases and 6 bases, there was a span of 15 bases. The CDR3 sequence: CASSKRDSADTQYL. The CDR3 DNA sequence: TGCGCCAGCAGCAAAAGGGACTCGGCCGATACGCAGTATTTG.

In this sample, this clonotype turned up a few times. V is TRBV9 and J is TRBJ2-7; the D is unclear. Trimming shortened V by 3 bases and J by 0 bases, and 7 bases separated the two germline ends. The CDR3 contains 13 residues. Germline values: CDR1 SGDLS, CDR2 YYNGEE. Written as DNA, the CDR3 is TGTGCCAGCAGCGCCCACCCCTCCTACGAGCAGTACTTC. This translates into CASSAHPSYEQYF.

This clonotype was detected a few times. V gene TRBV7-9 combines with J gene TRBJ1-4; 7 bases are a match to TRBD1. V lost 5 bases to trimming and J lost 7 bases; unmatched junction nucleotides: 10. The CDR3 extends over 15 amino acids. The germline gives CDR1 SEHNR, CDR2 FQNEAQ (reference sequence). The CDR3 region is CASSPDRARGEKLFF. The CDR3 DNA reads TGTGCCAGCAGCCCCGACAGGGCTAGGGGTGAAAAACTGTTTTTT. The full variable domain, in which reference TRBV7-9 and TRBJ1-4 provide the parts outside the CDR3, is DTGVSQNPRHKITKRGQNVTFRCDPISEHNRLYWYRQTLGQGPEFLTYFQNEAQLEKSRLLSDRFSAERPKGSFSTLEIQRTEQGDSAMYLCASSPDRARGEKLFFGSGTQLSVL.

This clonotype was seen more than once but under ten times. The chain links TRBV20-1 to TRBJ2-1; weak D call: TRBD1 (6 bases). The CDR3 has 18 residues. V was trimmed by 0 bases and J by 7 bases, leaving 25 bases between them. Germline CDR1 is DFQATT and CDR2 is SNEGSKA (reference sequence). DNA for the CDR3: TGCAGTGCTAGAGATACGGTAACGGCGGCAGGGGTGAGGAATGAGCAGTTCTTC. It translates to CSARDTVTAAGVRNEQFF.

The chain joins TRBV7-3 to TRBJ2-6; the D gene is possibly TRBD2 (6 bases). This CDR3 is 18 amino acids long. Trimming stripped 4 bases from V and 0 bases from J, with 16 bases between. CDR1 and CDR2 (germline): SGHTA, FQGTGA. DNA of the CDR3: TGTGCCAGCAGCTCCCCGCGCGACGGGGGCTCTGGGGCCAACGTCCTGACTTTC. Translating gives CASSSPRDGGSGANVLTF.

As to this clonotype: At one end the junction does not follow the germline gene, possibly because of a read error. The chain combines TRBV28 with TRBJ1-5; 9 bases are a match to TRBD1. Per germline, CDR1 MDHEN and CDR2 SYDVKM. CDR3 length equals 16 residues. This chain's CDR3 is CASSFTGGQGNQPQHF. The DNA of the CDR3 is TGTGCCAGCAGTTTCACAGGGGGCCAGGGCAATCAGCCTCAGCATTTT.

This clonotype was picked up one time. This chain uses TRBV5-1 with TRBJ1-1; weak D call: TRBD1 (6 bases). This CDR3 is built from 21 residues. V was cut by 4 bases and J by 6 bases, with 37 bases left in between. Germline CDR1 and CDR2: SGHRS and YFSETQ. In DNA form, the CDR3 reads TGCGCCAGCAGCGTGGCCAGGGTTCGTGGGTGGGACACCGCTGGAAGGGCTGAAGCTTTCTTT. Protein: CASSVARVRGWDTAGRAEAFF.

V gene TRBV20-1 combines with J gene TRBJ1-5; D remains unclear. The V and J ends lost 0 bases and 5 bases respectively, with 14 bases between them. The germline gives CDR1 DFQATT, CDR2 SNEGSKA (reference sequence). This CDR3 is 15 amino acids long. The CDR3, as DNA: TGCAGTGCTAGAGATAGGAGGGAGTACGATCAGCCCCAGCATTTT. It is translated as CSARDRREYDQPQHF.

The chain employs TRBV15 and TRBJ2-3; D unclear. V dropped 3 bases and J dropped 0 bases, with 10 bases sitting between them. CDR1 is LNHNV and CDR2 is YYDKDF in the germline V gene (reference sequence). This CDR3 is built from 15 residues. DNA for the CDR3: TGTGCCACCAGCAGCCCAGACCCTAGCACAGATACGCAGTATTTT. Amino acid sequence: CATSSPDPSTDTQYF.

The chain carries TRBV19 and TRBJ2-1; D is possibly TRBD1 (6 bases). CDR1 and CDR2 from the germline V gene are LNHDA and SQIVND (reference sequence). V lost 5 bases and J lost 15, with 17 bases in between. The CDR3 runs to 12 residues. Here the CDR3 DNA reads TGTGCCAGTAGTGTTCCTCAGGGGAGACGGTTCTTC. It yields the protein CASSVPQGRRFF.

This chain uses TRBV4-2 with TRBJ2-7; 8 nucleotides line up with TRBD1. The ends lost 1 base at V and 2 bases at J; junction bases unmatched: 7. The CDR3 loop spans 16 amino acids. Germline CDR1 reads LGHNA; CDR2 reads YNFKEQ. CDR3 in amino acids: CASSQVKGTGTYEQYF. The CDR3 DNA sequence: TGTGCCAGCAGCCAAGTTAAGGGGACAGGTACCTACGAGCAGTACTTC.

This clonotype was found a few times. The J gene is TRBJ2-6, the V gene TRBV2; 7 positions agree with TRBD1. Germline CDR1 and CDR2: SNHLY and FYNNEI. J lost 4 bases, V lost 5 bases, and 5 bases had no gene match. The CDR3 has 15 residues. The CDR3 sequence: CASSPTGFGANVLTF. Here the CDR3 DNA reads TGTGCCAGCAGTCCGACAGGGTTCGGGGCCAACGTCCTGACTTTC.

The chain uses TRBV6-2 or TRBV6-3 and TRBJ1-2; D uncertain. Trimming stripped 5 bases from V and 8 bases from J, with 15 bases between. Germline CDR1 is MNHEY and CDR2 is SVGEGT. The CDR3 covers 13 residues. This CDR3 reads CASSRRDISGYTF. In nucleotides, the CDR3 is TGTGCCAGCAGTCGCCGCGACATATCCGGCTACACCTTC.

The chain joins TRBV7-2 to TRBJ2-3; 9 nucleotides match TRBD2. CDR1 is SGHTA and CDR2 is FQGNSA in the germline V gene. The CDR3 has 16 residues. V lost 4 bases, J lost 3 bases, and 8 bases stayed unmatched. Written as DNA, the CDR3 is TGTGCCAGCAGCTGGCAGGGCGGGGGGGTAACAGATACGCAGTATTTT. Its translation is CASSWQGGGVTDTQYF.

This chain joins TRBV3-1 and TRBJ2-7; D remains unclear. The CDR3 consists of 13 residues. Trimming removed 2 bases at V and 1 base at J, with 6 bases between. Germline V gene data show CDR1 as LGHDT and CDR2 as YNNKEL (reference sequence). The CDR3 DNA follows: TGTGCCAGCAGCCAACTACGATCCTACGAGCAGTACTTC. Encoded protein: CASSQLRSYEQYF.

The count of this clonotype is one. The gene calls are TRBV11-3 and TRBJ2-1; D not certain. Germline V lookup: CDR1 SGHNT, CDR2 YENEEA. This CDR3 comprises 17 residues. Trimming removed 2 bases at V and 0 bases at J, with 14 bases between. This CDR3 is CASSLRHRSSSYNEQFF. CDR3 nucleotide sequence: TGTGCCAGCAGCTTAAGGCACAGATCCAGCTCCTACAATGAGCAGTTCTTC. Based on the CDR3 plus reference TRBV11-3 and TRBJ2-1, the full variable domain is EAGVVQSPRYKIIEKKQPVAFWCNPISGHNTLYWYLQNLGQGPELLIRYENEEAVDDSQLPKDRFSAERLKGVDSTLKIQPAELGDSAVYLCASSLRHRSSSYNEQFFGPGTRLTVL.

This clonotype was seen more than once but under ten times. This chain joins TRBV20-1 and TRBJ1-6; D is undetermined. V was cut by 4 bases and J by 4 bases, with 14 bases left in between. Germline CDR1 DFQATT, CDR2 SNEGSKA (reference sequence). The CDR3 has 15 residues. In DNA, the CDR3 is TGCAGTGCTAAGCCAGTCTTTTCTTATAATTCACCCCTCCACTTT. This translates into CSAKPVFSYNSPLHF.

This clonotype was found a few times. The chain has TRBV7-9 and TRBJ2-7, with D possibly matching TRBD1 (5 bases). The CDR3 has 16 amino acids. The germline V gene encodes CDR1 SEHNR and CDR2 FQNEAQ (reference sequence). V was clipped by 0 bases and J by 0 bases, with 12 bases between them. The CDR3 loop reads CASSLATLQGSYEQYF. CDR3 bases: TGTGCCAGCAGCTTAGCGACTCTGCAGGGCTCCTACGAGCAGTACTTC.